Here is one T cell receptor (beta chain) with its context. This receptor's antigen is unknown. Nothing much larger sits one base from this clone, and base qualities are not available. The sample belongs to a study of identical twins (dated by TCRdb to 2016 to 2017). As for the study more broadly: TCR alpha and beta repertoires from monozygotic twins, unrelated adults of various ages and cord blood were deep-sequenced to test whether fetal clonotypes persist. To rule out contamination, the twin experiments were replicated at different times with different library preparation protocols. The study at large found these results: Invariant T cells such as MAIT and iNKT could partly confound zero-insertion analyses, though diverse VJ usage argued against this for most clonotypes. A weaker excess of twin sharing was found in beta out-of-frame sequences because the signal-to-noise ratio was lowered by fewer shared sequences. Because the same donors could not be followed over many years, the conclusions relied on cross-sectional statistical analysis. Fewer insertions were carried by abundant cord blood beta clonotypes; a weaker similar trend was observed in young adult naive repertoires, while no such trend was observed in memory repertoires. Compared with coincidental sharing between unrelated individuals, out-of-frame TCR alpha sequences shared between twins showed an excess of sequences with low generation probability. In monozygotic twins, out-of-frame TCR alpha sharing was systematically underestimated by recombination models, although the models agreed with sharing between unrelated individuals.

Library creation used 5' RACE. Sequencing relied on an Illumina HiSeq 2000. A universal primer binding site was introduced by template switching, and a unique molecular identifier was present in the final cDNA, enabling accurate counting of TCR cDNA molecules. Specific primers in the conserved constant-segment region were used to synthesize first-strand cDNA for TCR alpha and beta chains. Each cDNA library was double barcoded, with a SMART-Mk sample barcode plus Illumina barcodes, to control for contamination. Two successive PCR steps introduced TruSeq adapter sequences along with Illumina sample barcodes. The TCR alpha and beta cDNA libraries were sequenced on the Illumina HiSeq platform using custom primers. The original methods were these. MiGEC processed the raw reads to extract unique molecular identifiers, while MiXCR was used to determine the CDR3 positions. Recombination models were inferred per individual with the repgenHMM and IGoR tools using an EM algorithm. The analysis of shared clonotypes was done with the tcR package in R, with sharing normalized by the product of cloneset sizes. To study raw recombination without the effects of thymic and clonal selection, out-of-frame nonproductive sequences were analyzed. TCRdb reanalyzed the raw reads on its own, using fastp at Q25 for trimming and MiXCR for clone calling, and kept in-frame beta chains. Rows with one shared CDR3 protein collapse into an entry with the most common genes and DNA. TCRdb's processing, not the authors', yielded these V and J calls. The sample contains some 1,600,000 distinct CDR3 sequences, about 31% of them found a single time. The ten largest clones represent approximately 0.29% of the sample.

Measured from the cysteine to the phenylalanine, the CDR3 is 22 residues long. Of the read, only the CDR3 DNA is kept; its 66 bases are in frame from base 1. The V and J ends are trimmed by 5 bases and 5 bases, leaving 38 bases between them. CDR1 SGHAT and CDR2 FQNNGV were looked up in the germline V gene. Only healthy Caucasian donors were included. The specimen sequenced was cord blood. This TCR was sampled from a newborn girl in good health. The V gene is TRBV11-2 and the J gene is TRBJ2-3; TRBD1 is possibly the D segment (9 matching bases). The DNA sequence is given as TGTGCCAGCAGCCCGAGGGGCCCCTTAGGGACAGGGTGGGTAGCGGGGTTAGATACGCAGTATTTT. It codes for CASSPRGPLGTGWVAGLDTQYF.